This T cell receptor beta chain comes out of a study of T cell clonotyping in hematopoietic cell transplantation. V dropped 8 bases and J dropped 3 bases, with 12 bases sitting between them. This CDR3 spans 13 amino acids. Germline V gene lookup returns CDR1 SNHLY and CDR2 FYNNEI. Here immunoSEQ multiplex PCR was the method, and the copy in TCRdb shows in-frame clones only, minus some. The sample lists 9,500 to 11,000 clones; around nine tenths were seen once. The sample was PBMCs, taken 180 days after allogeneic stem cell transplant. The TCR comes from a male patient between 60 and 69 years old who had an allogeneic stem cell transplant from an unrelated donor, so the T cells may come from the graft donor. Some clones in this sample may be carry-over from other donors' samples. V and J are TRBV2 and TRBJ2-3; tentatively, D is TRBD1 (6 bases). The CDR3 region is CASCTGPTDTQYF. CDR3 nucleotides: TGTGCCAGCTGCACAGGGCCAACAGATACGCAGTATTTT. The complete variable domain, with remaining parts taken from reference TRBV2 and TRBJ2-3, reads EPEVTQTPSHQVTQMGQEVILRCVPISNHLYFYWYRQILGQKVEFLVSFYNNEISEKSEIFDDQFSVERPDGSNFTLKIRSTKLEDSAMYFCASCTGPTDTQYFGPGTRLTVL.